This T cell receptor beta chain was recovered during a study of shared clonotypes between healthy human individuals (TCRdb year 2020). Regarding the study in general: A couple of women and a few men aged 18 to 49 years were included in the cohort. For each donor, CD4 naive and CD4 memory were each run on three plates, CD8 naive on two plates, and CD8 memory on one plate. To estimate repertoire size and how much clonotypes are shared between individuals, the study performed deep sequencing of blood TCR repertoires from about five healthy adults. To increase sequencing depth and limit assay-specific biases, TCR repertoire library preparation and sequencing were carried out by different laboratories using diverse techniques. Leukapheresis yielded between about 0.85 and 10 billion PBMCs per donor.

The study at large found these results: Clonotypes shared by all four sorted-subset donors showed higher generation probabilities than non-shared clonotypes. Because the study included only a small number of donors, the genetic and exposure-history diversity represented was limited. Larger estimated clonotype richness was generally found for naive subsets than for memory subsets. Pairwise subsampling led to the expectation that sequencing depth would affect the degree of clonotype sharing among donors. Across a few donors, about 4.5% of naive CD4, roughly 3.5% of naive CD8, about 2.3% of memory CD4, and roughly 0.4% of memory CD8 clonotypes were shared. Only blood was sampled, and tissue TCR repertoires likely differ from those in blood. Rarefaction of sorted-subset datasets indicated incomplete sequencing despite the large sequencing depth.

Using the deep immunoSEQ assay, multiplex PCR amplified TCR CDR3 regions from genomic DNA. Extracted genomic DNA from each cell subset was spread evenly across all wells of several immunoSEQ 96-well plates, with each plate serving as a replicate. For sorted subsets, about 0.2 ug genomic DNA, equal to 30,000 or so T cell genomes, was loaded into each replicate PCR. Purified libraries were quantified with a Qubit 3.0 fluorometer, sized on a Bioanalyzer 2100, and re-quantified with the KAPA Library Quantification kit. A separate single-read 150-cycle Illumina NextSeq 550 flow cell was used to sequence each immunoSEQ 96-well plate. The authors' analysis ran thus. Because only junctional sequences without quality scores were contained in the immunoSEQ output, filtering matching that applied to full-length reads could not be performed. To assign V/J genes and CDR3, sequences were annotated using PyIR, a Python wrapper for IgBLAST v1.9, with IMGT germline references. Reads with weak V/J assignments (E-value above 1e-6), missing CDR3, stop codons, out-of-frame junctions, or ambiguous translated residues were removed. V3J clonotypes were defined as sequences sharing the same inferred V gene, J gene, and CDR3 amino acid sequence. Percentage overlap between repertoires was computed as shared unique clonotypes divided by the size of the smaller repertoire. RTK rarefaction, the Chao1 estimator, and Recon v2.1 estimates of unobserved clonotypes were used to assess repertoire richness. Generation probabilities for all TCRbeta clonotypes obtained by the gDNA method from a handful of donors were computed using OLGA. Entries here come from immuneACCESS through TCRdb and include only in-frame sequences with V and J called. Some clones fail to appear in such tables; in the studies checked, an unresolved V gene covers under half of the shortfall, and the cause of the remainder is unknown. The V and J calls and clone size come from that table; D and trimming were worked out from the DNA. Present in this sample are 100,000 or so clones, less than 75% of which were seen just once. The top ten clonotypes cover roughly a quarter of the sample.

The germline V gene supplies CDR1 LGHNA and CDR2 YNFKEQ. The CDR3 sequence holds 19 residues, the cysteine and phenylalanine included. Only CDR3 DNA is held: 57 bases, read in frame from base 1. V is trimmed back by 0 bases and J by 0 bases, and the junction contains 11 bases that no gene match accounts for. The donors were healthy, HIV-negative adults who had no recently reported acute infections or vaccinations. Only Caucasian adults living in Nashville, Tennessee, USA were represented among the donors. CD8 memory samples consisted of magnetically selected CD45RO+ cells combined with CCR7-negative CD45RA+ effector memory (TemRA) cells. After blood collection by leukapheresis, PBMCs were isolated using Ficoll-Histopaque density gradient centrifugation and then cryopreserved in the vapor phase of liquid nitrogen. Analytical flow cytometry was used to check the purity and quantity of every magnetically sorted T cell population. From each sorted fraction, genomic DNA was isolated and quantified by UV absorbance on a Nanodrop 2000c.

This clone was counted a few times. Its target antigen remains unknown. No base quality information exists; no much larger clone differs at one position. The sequenced sample consisted of memory CD8+ T cells sorted from blood. The sample's cell subset or site label, in plain terms: CD45RO+ cells pooled with CCR7-negative TemRA cells. Here the chain combines TRBV4-2 and TRBJ2-7; TRBD1 agrees with 10 junctional bases. This clonotype was sampled from a woman in her twenties or thirties in good health. The nucleotides are TGTGCCAGCAGCCAAGAGTTCGGCGACAGGGGGCGAGGCTCCTACGAGCAGTACTTC. Its protein is CASSQEFGDRGRGSYEQYF.